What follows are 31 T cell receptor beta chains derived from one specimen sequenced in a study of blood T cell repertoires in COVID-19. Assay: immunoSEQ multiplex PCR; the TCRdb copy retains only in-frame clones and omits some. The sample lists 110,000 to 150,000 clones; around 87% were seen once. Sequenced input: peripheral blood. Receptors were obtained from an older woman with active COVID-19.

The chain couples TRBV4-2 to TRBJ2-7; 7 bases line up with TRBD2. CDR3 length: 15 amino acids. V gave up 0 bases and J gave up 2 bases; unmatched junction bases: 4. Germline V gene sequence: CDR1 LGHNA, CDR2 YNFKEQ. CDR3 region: CASSQEPGLAYEQYF. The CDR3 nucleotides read TGTGCCAGCAGCCAAGAGCCTGGACTAGCCTACGAGCAGTACTTC.

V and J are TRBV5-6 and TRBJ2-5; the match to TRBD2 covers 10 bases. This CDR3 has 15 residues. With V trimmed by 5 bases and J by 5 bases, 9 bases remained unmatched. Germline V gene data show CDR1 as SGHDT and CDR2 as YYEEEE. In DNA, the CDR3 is TGTGCCAGCAGGCCGTGGACTAGCGGAAGGGAGACCCAGTACTTC. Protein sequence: CASRPWTSGRETQYF.

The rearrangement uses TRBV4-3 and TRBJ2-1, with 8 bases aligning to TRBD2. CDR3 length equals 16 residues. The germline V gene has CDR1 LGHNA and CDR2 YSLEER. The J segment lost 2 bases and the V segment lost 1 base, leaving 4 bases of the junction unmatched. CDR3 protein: CASSQGTSNTYNEQFF. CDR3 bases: TGCGCCAGCAGCCAAGGGACTAGCAATACCTACAATGAGCAGTTCTTC.

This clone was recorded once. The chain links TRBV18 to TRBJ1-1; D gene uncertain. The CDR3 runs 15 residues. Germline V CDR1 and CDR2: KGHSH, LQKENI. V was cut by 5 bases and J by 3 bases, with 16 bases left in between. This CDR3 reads CASSSAAAADTEAFF. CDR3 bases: TGTGCCAGCTCATCGGCCGCAGCAGCGGACACTGAAGCTTTCTTT.

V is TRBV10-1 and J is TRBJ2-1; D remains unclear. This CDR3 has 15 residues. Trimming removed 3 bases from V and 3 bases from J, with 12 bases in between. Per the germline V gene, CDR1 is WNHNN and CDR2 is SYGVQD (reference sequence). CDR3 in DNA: TGCGCCAGCAGTGAACGCGGAAAGGTCTACAATGAGCAGTTCTTC. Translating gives CASSERGKVYNEQFF.

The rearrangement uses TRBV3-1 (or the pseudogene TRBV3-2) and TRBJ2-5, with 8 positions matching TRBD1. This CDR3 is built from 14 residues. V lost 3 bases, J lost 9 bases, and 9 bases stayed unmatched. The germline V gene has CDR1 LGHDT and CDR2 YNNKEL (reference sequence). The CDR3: CASSHSGTGLSQYF. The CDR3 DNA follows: TGTGCCAGCAGCCATTCCGGGACAGGCCTTTCCCAGTACTTC.

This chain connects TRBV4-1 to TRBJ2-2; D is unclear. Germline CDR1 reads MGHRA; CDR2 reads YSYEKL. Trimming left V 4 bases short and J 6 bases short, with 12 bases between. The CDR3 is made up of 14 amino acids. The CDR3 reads CASSLSQFAGELFF. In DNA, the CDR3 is TGCGCCAGCAGCCTATCCCAGTTTGCCGGGGAGCTGTTTTTT.

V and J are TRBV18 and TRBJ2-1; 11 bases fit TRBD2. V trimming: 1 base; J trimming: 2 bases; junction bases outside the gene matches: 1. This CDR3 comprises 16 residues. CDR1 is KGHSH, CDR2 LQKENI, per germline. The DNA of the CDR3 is TGTGCCAGCTCACCACGGGGACTAGCGGCCTACAATGAGCAGTTCTTC. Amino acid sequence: CASSPRGLAAYNEQFF.

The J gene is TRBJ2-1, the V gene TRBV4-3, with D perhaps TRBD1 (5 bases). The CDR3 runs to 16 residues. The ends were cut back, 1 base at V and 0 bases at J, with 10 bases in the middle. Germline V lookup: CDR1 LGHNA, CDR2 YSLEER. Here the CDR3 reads CASSQGGGSSYNEQFF. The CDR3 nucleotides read TGCGCCAGCAGCCAAGGGGGCGGAAGCTCCTACAATGAGCAGTTCTTC.

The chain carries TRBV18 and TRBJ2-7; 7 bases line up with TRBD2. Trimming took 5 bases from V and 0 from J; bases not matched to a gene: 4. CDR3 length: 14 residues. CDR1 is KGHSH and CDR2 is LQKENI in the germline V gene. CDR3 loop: CASSERTSSYEQYF. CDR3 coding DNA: TGTGCCAGCTCAGAGCGGACTAGCTCCTACGAGCAGTACTTC. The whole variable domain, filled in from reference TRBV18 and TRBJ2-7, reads NAGVMQNPRHLVRRRGQEARLRCSPMKGHSHVYWYRQLPEEGLKFMVYLQKENIIDESGMPKERFSAEFPKEGPSILRIQQVVRGDSAAYFCASSERTSSYEQYFGPGTRLTVT.

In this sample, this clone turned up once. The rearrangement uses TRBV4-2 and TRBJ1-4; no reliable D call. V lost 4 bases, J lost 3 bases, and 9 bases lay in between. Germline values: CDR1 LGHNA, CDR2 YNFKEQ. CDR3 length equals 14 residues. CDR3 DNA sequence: TGTGCCAGCAGCCCGGAGAGGGCTAATGAAAAACTGTTTTTT. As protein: CASSPERANEKLFF.

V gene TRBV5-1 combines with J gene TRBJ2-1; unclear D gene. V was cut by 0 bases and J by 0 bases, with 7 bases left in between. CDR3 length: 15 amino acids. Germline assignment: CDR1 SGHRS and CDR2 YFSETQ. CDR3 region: CASSLALNSYNEQFF. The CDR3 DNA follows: TGCGCCAGCAGCTTGGCGCTAAACTCCTACAATGAGCAGTTCTTC.

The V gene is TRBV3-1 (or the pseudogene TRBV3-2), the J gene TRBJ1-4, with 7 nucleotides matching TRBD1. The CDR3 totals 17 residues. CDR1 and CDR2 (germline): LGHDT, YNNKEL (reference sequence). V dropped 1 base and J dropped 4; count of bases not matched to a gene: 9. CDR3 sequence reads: CASSQGVARGINEKLFF. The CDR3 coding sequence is TGTGCCAGCAGCCAAGGCGTCGCCAGGGGGATTAATGAAAAACTGTTTTTT.

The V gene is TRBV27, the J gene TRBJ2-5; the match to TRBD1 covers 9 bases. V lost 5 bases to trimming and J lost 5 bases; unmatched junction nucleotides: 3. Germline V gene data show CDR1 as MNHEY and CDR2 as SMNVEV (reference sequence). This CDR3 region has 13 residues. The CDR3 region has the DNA TGTGCCAGCAGTCCACAGGGGGCGGAGACCCAGTACTTC. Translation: CASSPQGAETQYF.

The CDR3 here is CASELVLVISPLHF. The CDR3 DNA follows: TGTGCCAGCGAATTGGTACTGGTTATTTCACCCCTCCACTTT. The chain combines TRBV6-4 with TRBJ1-6; D is ambiguous. The V gene lost 8 bases and the J gene lost 9 bases, with 17 bases spanning the gap. Per germline, CDR1 MRHNA and CDR2 SNTAGT. This CDR3 spans 14 amino acids.

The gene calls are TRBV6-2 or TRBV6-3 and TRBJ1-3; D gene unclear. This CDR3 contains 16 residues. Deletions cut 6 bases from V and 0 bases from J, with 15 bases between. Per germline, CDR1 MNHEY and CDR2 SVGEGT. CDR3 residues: CASSAPGSLSGNTIYF. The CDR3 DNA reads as TGTGCCAGCAGCGCCCCCGGGAGCCTCTCTGGAAACACCATATATTTT.

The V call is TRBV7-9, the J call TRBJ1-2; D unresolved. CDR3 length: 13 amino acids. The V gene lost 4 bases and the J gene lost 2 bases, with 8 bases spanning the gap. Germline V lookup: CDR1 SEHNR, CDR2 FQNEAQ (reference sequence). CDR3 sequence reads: CASSYGNNYGYTF. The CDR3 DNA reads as TGTGCCAGCAGCTACGGGAACAACTATGGCTACACCTTC.

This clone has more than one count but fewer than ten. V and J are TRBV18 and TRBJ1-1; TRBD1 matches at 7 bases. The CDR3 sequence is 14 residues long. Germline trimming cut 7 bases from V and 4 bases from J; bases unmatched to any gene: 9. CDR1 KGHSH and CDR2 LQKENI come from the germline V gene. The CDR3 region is CASYRQGRTTEAFF. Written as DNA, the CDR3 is TGTGCCAGCTACCGACAGGGCAGGACCACTGAAGCTTTCTTT.

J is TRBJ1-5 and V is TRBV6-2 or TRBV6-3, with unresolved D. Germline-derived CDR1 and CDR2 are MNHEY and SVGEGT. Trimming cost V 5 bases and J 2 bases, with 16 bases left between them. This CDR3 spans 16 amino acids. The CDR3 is CASSITSGGGNQPQHF. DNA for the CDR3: TGTGCCAGCAGTATCACCTCAGGAGGAGGCAATCAGCCCCAGCATTTT.

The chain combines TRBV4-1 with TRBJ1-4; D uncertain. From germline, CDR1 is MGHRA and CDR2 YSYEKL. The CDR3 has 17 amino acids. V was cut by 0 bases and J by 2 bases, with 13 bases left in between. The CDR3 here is CASSQDPPPRTNEKLFF. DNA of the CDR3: TGCGCCAGCAGCCAAGATCCCCCTCCGAGGACTAATGAAAAACTGTTTTTT.

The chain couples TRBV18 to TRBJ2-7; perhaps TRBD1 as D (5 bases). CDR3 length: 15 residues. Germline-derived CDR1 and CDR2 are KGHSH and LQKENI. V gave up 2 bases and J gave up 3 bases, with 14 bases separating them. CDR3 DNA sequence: TGTGCCAGCTCACCAAATTATCCAGGGTACTACGAGCAGTACTTC. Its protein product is CASSPNYPGYYEQYF.

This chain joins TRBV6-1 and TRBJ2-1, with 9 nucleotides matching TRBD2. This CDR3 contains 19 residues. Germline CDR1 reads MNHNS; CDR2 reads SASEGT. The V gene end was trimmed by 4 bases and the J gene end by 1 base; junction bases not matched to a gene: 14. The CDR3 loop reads CASSARAFSGGESYNEQFF. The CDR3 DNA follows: TGTGCCAGCAGTGCTAGGGCCTTTAGCGGGGGAGAATCCTACAATGAGCAGTTCTTC.

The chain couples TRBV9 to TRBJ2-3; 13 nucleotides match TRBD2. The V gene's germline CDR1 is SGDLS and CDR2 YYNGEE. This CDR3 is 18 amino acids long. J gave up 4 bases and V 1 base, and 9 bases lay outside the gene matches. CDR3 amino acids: CASSVTGLAGRSADTQYF. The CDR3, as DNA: TGTGCCAGCAGCGTAACGGGACTAGCGGGGCGGAGCGCAGATACGCAGTATTTT.

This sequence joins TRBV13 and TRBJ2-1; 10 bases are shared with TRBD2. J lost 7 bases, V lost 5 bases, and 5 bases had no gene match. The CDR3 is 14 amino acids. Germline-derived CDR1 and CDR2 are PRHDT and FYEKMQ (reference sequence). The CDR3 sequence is CASSTGLALNEQFF. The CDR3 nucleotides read TGTGCCAGCAGCACGGGACTAGCGCTAAATGAGCAGTTCTTC.

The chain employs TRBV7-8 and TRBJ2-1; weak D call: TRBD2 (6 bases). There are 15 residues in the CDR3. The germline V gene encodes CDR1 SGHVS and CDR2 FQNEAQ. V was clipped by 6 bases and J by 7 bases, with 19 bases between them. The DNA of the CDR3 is TGTGCCAGCAGTCCGAGGCCAACCGGGGGAAATGAGCAGTTCTTC. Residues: CASSPRPTGGNEQFF.

For the CDR3, the DNA is TGTGCCAGCAGCTTAGAATGGGCAGTCGGTTCACCCCTCCACTTT. Amino acids: CASSLEWAVGSPLHF. The chain recombines TRBV7-9 with TRBJ1-6; D call uncertain. From germline, CDR1 is SEHNR and CDR2 FQNEAQ (reference sequence). The CDR3 runs to 15 residues. The V and J ends lost 1 base and 9 bases respectively, with 13 bases between them.

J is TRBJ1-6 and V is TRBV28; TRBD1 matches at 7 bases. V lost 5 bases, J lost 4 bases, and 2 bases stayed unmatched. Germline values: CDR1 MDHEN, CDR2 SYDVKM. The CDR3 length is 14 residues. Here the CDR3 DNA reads TGTGCCAGCAGTGGACAGGTTTATAATTCACCCCTCCACTTT. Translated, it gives CASSGQVYNSPLHF.

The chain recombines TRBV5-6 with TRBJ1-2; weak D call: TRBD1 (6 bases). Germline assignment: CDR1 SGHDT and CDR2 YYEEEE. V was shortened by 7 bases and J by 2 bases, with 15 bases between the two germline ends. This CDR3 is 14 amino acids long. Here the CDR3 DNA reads TGTGCCAGCGCCAGCGGGGGGCTGAACTATGGCTACACCTTC. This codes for CASASGGLNYGYTF.

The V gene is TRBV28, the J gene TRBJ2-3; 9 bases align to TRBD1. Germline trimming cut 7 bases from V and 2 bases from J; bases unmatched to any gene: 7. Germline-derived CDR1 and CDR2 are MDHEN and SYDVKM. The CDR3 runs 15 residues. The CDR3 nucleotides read TGTGCCAGCATAGGACAGGGGCGAGTCACAGATACGCAGTATTTT. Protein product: CASIGQGRVTDTQYF.

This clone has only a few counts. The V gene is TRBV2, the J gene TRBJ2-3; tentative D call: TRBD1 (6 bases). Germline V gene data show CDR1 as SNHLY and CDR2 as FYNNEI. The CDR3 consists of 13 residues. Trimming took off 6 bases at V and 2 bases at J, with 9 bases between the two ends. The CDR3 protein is CASRQGITDTQYF. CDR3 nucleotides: TGTGCCAGCAGACAGGGAATCACAGATACGCAGTATTTT.

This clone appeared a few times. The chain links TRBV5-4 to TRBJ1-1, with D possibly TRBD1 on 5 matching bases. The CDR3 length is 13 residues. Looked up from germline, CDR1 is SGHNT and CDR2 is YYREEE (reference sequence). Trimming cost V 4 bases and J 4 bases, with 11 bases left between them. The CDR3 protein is CASSLREGTEAFF. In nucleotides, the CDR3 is TGTGCCAGCAGCCTCAGGGAGGGCACTGAAGCTTTCTTT.